This T cell receptor beta chain was found in a study of T cell changes during pregnancy in multiple sclerosis. The germline gives CDR1 GTSNPN, CDR2 SVGIG (reference sequence). This CDR3 spans 12 amino acids. J was trimmed by 0 bases and V by 8 bases; bases with no gene match: 2. Sequencing was performed with immunoSEQ multiplex PCR; in TCRdb, only in-frame clones are kept and a portion is missing. The table records about 66,000 clones, approximately 90% of them present only once. V and J are TRBV30 and TRBJ2-3; 7 nucleotides line up with TRBD2. This sequence was found in a female donor with multiple sclerosis, enrolled in a pregnancy study. The specimen was peripheral blood, collected in the third trimester of pregnancy. The CDR3 is CARGVSTDTQYF. For the CDR3, the DNA is TGTGCCCGGGGGGTAAGCACAGATACGCAGTATTTT. The complete variable domain, with remaining parts taken from reference TRBV30 and TRBJ2-3, reads SQTIHQWPATLVQPVGSPLSLECTVEGTSNPNLYWYRQAAGRGLQLLFYSVGIGQISSEVPQNLSASRPQDRQFILSSKKLLLSDSGFYLCARGVSTDTQYFGPGTRLTVL.